This TCR beta chain is drawn from a study of blood T cell repertoires in COVID-19. The wider study: Nucleic acid was either cDNA or gDNA, and it came from T cells, B-cell-depleted T cells, or PBMCs.

Germline CDR1 GTSNPN, CDR2 SVGIG (reference sequence). V shed 3 bases and J 1 base; nucleotides not matched to a gene: 3. This CDR3 is 14 amino acids long. In the study's own analysis: Nucleated cell counts were estimated from reference gene primer amplification. The assay was immunoSEQ multiplex PCR, and TCRdb's table has in-frame clones only and misses some. From that table come the V and J calls and clone size; the DNA was used to work out D and trimming. The table records about 160,000 clones, roughly 80% of them present only once. Cohort placement rested on clinical history that participants reported themselves.

The chain links TRBV30 to TRBJ2-1; 7 nucleotides agree with TRBD2. The source is a woman between 35 and 50 years old with acute COVID-19. Sequencing was done on a sample of PBMCs or T cells enriched from blood (not recorded which). DNA of the CDR3: TGTGCCTGGAGCGAGGGACTATCCTACAATGAGCAGTTCTTC. This encodes CAWSEGLSYNEQFF.